The 31 T cell receptor beta chains below were found in one sample sequenced in a study of blood T cells in healthy people across ages. A second PCR, run for about 7 to 11 cycles, used a sample-barcoded 5' primer plus a J-beta primer mix. TCRdb passed the 5' RACE reads through MiXCR, listing each CDR3 protein once. The sample shows about 930,000 distinct CDR3 sequences, about 28% of them seen only once. These data are also associated with another study on T cells of mothers and their children.

The sample comprised blood. Source of these receptors: a woman aged 40 to 50 in good health.

The gene calls are TRBV5-1 and TRBJ2-3; 11 bases fit TRBD2. Germline values: CDR1 SGHRS, CDR2 YFSETQ. V shed 4 bases, J shed 4 bases, and the junction held 8 bases outside the gene matches. The CDR3 loop spans 16 amino acids. The DNA of the CDR3 is TGCGCCAGCAGCCCTGGTGGTAGCGGGAGGGCAGATACGCAGTATTTT. This translates into CASSPGGSGRADTQYF.

The chain's CDR3 is CSAPPSSGANGYTF. DNA for the CDR3: TGCAGTGCCCCGCCTTCGTCAGGGGCCAATGGCTACACCTTC. This sequence joins TRBV20-1 and TRBJ1-2, with D perhaps TRBD1 (6 bases). V lost 6 bases, J lost 6 bases, and 20 bases lay in between. Germline V gene sequence: CDR1 DFQATT, CDR2 SNEGSKA (reference sequence). This CDR3 region has 14 residues.

Details on this clonotype: The junction does not match germline at one end; this may be a read error. The V call is TRBV3-1, the J call TRBJ2-3, with 10 bases identical to TRBD2. Germline CDR1 and CDR2: LGHDT and YNNKEL (reference sequence). The CDR3 is made up of 17 amino acids. The CDR3 bases are TGTACCAGCAGCCAGGAAGCGGGGGGGTGGTTGGCAGATACGCAGTATTTT. Protein: CTSSQEAGGWLADTQYF.

The table lists this clonotype with a few counts. The chain uses TRBV20-1 and TRBJ1-2; no reliable D call. The CDR3 runs to 15 residues. Trimming took off 0 bases at V and 0 bases at J, with 11 bases between the two ends. CDR1 and CDR2 from the germline V gene are DFQATT and SNEGSKA (reference sequence). The DNA of the CDR3 is TGCAGTGCTAGAGATCTACTGGAAGCTAACTATGGCTACACCTTC. It is translated as CSARDLLEANYGYTF.

On this clonotype: A read error may produce the germline difference seen at one junction end. V gene TRBV7-3 combines with J gene TRBJ2-5, with TRBD2 matching 10 bases. This CDR3 is 18 amino acids long. Germline assignment: CDR1 SGHTA and CDR2 FQGTGA. In nucleotides, the CDR3 is TGTGCCAGCAGCTTAAGGCCAGCGGGGGGGCCGGGGCAAGAGACCCCGTACTTC. This sequence encodes CASSLRPAGGPGQETPYF.

The chain joins TRBV7-2 to TRBJ2-2, with 8 bases that match TRBD2. The ends lost 2 bases at V and 3 bases at J; junction bases unmatched: 8. The CDR3 is 17 amino acids. Germline CDR1 and CDR2: SGHTA and FQGNSA. Written as DNA, the CDR3 is TGTGCCAGCAGCTTACGGGAAACGGGGGGGTACACCGGGGAGCTGTTTTTT. Translating gives CASSLRETGGYTGELFF. The complete variable domain, with remaining parts taken from reference TRBV7-2 and TRBJ2-2, reads GAGVSQSPSNKVTEKGKDVELRCDPISGHTALYWYRQSLGQGLEFLIYFQGNSAPDKSGLPSDRFSAERTGGSVSTLTIQRTQQEDSAVYLCASSLRETGGYTGELFFGEGSRLTVL.

The genes are TRBV7-9 and TRBJ1-1; a weak D match, TRBD1 (5 bases). Trimming took off 5 bases at V and 6 bases at J, with 16 bases between the two ends. The CDR3 consists of 14 residues. Germline V gene sequence: CDR1 SEHNR, CDR2 FQNEAQ (reference sequence). CDR3 nucleotides: TGTGCCAGCAGCGTCCCGGGACTCCGCTCTGAAGCTTTCTTT. Its translation: CASSVPGLRSEAFF.

This clonotype was counted only a few times. The chain is built from TRBV7-9 and TRBJ1-2; D remains unclear. The V end lost 3 bases, the J end lost 3 bases, and 11 bases lay between the germline ends. The CDR3 is 14 amino acids. The germline gives CDR1 SEHNR, CDR2 FQNEAQ (reference sequence). CDR3: CASSFSTDYYGYTF. As DNA, the CDR3 is TGTGCCAGCAGCTTTTCCACAGATTACTATGGCTACACCTTC.

The rearrangement joins TRBV29-1 to TRBJ1-2, with 8 nucleotides matching TRBD1. V was clipped by 4 bases and J by 5 bases; unmatched bases: 9. Germline loops: CDR1 SQVTM, CDR2 ANQGSEA. This CDR3 is built from 14 residues. For the CDR3, the DNA is TGCAGCGTTGGGGGAACAGGGGGTTCTTATGGCTACACCTTC. Amino acids: CSVGGTGGSYGYTF.

This chain uses TRBV25-1 with TRBJ1-2; 11 nucleotides match TRBD1. J gave up 0 bases and V 1 base, and 1 base lay outside the gene matches. Germline V CDR1 and CDR2: MGHDK, SYGVNS. This CDR3 has 16 amino acids. CDR3 in DNA: TGTGCCAGCAGTGAATCGGACAGGGGGCCTAACTATGGCTACACCTTC. This encodes CASSESDRGPNYGYTF.

The V call is TRBV28, the J call TRBJ1-5; D remains ambiguous. The germline V gene has CDR1 MDHEN and CDR2 SYDVKM. Trimming shortened V by 7 bases and J by 9 bases, and 7 bases separated the two germline ends. The CDR3 contains 10 residues. CDR3 sequence reads: CASNSRPQHF. Written as DNA, the CDR3 is TGTGCCAGCAATTCTAGGCCCCAGCATTTT. The whole variable domain, filled in from reference TRBV28 and TRBJ1-5, reads DVKVTQSSRYLVKRTGEKVFLECVQDMDHENMFWYRQDPGLGLRLIYFSYDVKMKEKGDIPEGYSVSREKKERFSLILESASTNQTSMYLCASNSRPQHFGDGTRLSIL.

This CDR3 reads CASSPNDNSPLHF. DNA for the CDR3: TGTGCCAGCAGCCCCAACGATAATTCACCCCTCCACTTT. The gene calls are TRBV3-1 and TRBJ1-6; D gene ambiguous. The CDR3 consists of 13 residues. Germline CDR1 reads LGHDT; CDR2 reads YNNKEL (reference sequence). Trimming removed 4 bases from V and 5 bases from J, with 6 bases in between.

This clonotype showed up just a few times. J is TRBJ2-5 and V is TRBV20-1, with D possibly TRBD1 on 7 matching bases. This CDR3 comprises 15 residues. Germline assignment: CDR1 DFQATT and CDR2 SNEGSKA (reference sequence). Trimming took off 6 bases at V and 0 bases at J, with 17 bases between the two ends. The CDR3 here is CSAPQGGRHQETQYF. The CDR3 region has the DNA TGCAGTGCCCCCCAGGGGGGACGGCACCAAGAGACCCAGTACTTC.

This clonotype showed up many times. J is TRBJ2-1 and V is TRBV18, with D perhaps TRBD1 or TRBD2 (5 bases each). The CDR3 covers 14 residues. Trimming pared 3 bases from V and 9 bases from J, leaving 15 bases between. Germline lookup yields CDR1 KGHSH and CDR2 LQKENI. The CDR3: CASSPGTARVEQFF. CDR3 nucleotide sequence: TGTGCCAGCTCACCCGGGACCGCCCGGGTTGAGCAGTTCTTC. The entire variable domain, with the rest obtained from reference TRBV18 and TRBJ2-1, is as follows: NAGVMQNPRHLVRRRGQEARLRCSPMKGHSHVYWYRQLPEEGLKFMVYLQKENIIDESGMPKERFSAEFPKEGPSILRIQQVVRGDSAAYFCASSPGTARVEQFFGPGTRLTVL.

The chain links TRBV29-1 to TRBJ1-1, with D possibly being TRBD1 (6 bases). The CDR3 sequence is 12 residues long. CDR1 is SQVTM, CDR2 ANQGSEA, per germline. V was shortened by 4 bases and J by 3 bases, with 9 bases between the two germline ends. The CDR3 protein is CSVVDSYTEAFF. The DNA of the CDR3 is TGCAGCGTTGTGGACAGCTACACTGAAGCTTTCTTT.

For this clonotype: Its ends do not fully match the called genes, so a read error is possible. The chain has TRBV7-2 and TRBJ2-7; D unclear. CDR1 and CDR2 from the germline V gene are SGHTA and FQGNSA. This CDR3 is built from 14 residues. CDR3 DNA sequence: TGTGCCAGCAGCAGTGAGAGGCCCTCCCACGAGCAGTACTTC. It is translated as CASSSERPSHEQYF.

This clonotype has just one count. V is TRBV11-2 and J is TRBJ2-1, with TRBD2 matching over 7 bases. Trimming cost V 3 bases and J 14 bases; bases outside gene matches: 7. This CDR3 has 12 residues. Per the germline V gene, CDR1 is SGHAT and CDR2 is FQNNGV. The CDR3 loop reads CASSFSGLLEFF. The CDR3, as DNA: TGTGCCAGCAGCTTCTCGGGACTACTGGAGTTCTTC.

There are a few counts of this clonotype. The chain employs TRBV7-4 and TRBJ2-5; 7 nucleotides agree with TRBD1. Germline CDR1 and CDR2: SGHVT and SQSDAQ. This CDR3 region has 17 residues. J was trimmed by 2 bases and V by 1 base; bases with no gene match: 10. The CDR3: CASSLVESGTVQETQYF. The DNA for the CDR3 is TGTGCCAGCAGCTTAGTAGAGAGTGGGACAGTACAAGAGACCCAGTACTTC.

This clonotype was counted a single time. The chain is built from TRBV7-2 and TRBJ1-2, with a weak D call TRBD1 (6 bases). The germline gives CDR1 SGHTA, CDR2 FQGNSA. This CDR3 is built from 17 residues. V shed 0 bases and J shed 4 bases, with 18 bases lying between them. The DNA of the CDR3 is TGTGCCAGCAGCTTAGCAAGAAGACAGGAATCCATCTATGGCTACACCTTC. Amino acid sequence: CASSLARRQESIYGYTF. Full variable domain (outside the CDR3, taken from reference TRBV7-2 and TRBJ1-2): GAGVSQSPSNKVTEKGKDVELRCDPISGHTALYWYRQSLGQGLEFLIYFQGNSAPDKSGLPSDRFSAERTGGSVSTLTIQRTQQEDSAVYLCASSLARRQESIYGYTFGSGTRLTVV.

The rearrangement links TRBV7-9 to TRBJ2-3; 7 bases are a match to TRBD2. The germline V gene has CDR1 SEHNR and CDR2 FQNEAQ (reference sequence). This CDR3 spans 16 amino acids. Losses at the gene ends were 3 bases for V and 2 bases for J; bases not matched to a gene: 8. CDR3 amino acids: CASSFGGLLSTDTQYF. In DNA, the CDR3 is TGTGCCAGCAGCTTCGGGGGACTATTATCCACAGATACGCAGTATTTT.

J is TRBJ2-3 and V is TRBV20-1, with 9 bases matching TRBD2. This CDR3 region has 17 residues. With 4 bases clipped from V and 4 bases from J, the junction kept 15 bases outside the gene matches. Germline V lookup: CDR1 DFQATT, CDR2 SNEGSKA (reference sequence). Here the CDR3 DNA reads TGCAGTGCTACCGAGCGGGAAGCGGGAGGCGGTGCAGATACGCAGTATTTT. Its protein product is CSATEREAGGGADTQYF.

The rearrangement joins TRBV7-3 to TRBJ2-2, with D uncertain. The germline V gene encodes CDR1 SGHTA and CDR2 FQGTGA. The CDR3 is 14 amino acids. Trimming cost V 5 bases and J 6 bases, with 13 bases left between them. The CDR3 nucleotides are TGTGCCAGCAGCCCAAGTAGGCCGCCCGGGGAGCTGTTTTTT. Translating gives CASSPSRPPGELFF.

This clonotype was seen a handful of times. Relative to the germline gene, one junction end is altered; a read error may explain this. V and J are TRBV20-1 and TRBJ2-5; TRBD1 matches at 7 bases. CDR1 and CDR2 from the germline V gene are DFQATT and SNEGSKA (reference sequence). This CDR3 is built from 14 residues. As DNA, the CDR3 is TGCAGTGCTGGAGACCCCAGGGGGTCAGAGACCCAGTACTTC. This translates into CSAGDPRGSETQYF.

This clonotype was recorded once. V usage is TRBV7-9 and J usage is TRBJ2-1, with D possibly TRBD1 on 6 matching bases. V lost 5 bases and J lost 2, with 16 bases in between. The CDR3 totals 16 residues. CDR1 and CDR2 from the germline V gene are SEHNR and FQNEAQ (reference sequence). The CDR3 region has the DNA TGTGCCAGCAGCCAAATGACGGACAGAGCCTACAATGAGCAGTTCTTC. It is translated as CASSQMTDRAYNEQFF.

Comment on this clonotype: This clone may be a read error of a much larger clone one base away. The chain employs TRBV9 and TRBJ2-3, with no clear D. The V gene's germline CDR1 is SGDLS and CDR2 YYNGEE. Trimming pared 3 bases from V and 3 bases from J, leaving 8 bases between. This CDR3 is 13 amino acids long. The CDR3 DNA follows: TGTGCCAGCAGCGCAACAGAGACAGATACGCAGTATTTT. Encoded protein: CASSATETDTQYF.

The rearrangement uses TRBV12-3 or TRBV12-4 and TRBJ2-4; 7 bases line up with TRBD2. The ends lost 4 bases at V and 13 bases at J; junction bases unmatched: 7. The CDR3 has 12 amino acids. This CDR3 reads CASSSNRGEQYF. CDR3 DNA sequence: TGTGCCAGCAGTTCAAACCGGGGGGAGCAGTACTTC.

A remark on this clonotype: A read error may account for a junction end that differs from germline. This chain uses TRBV4-1 with TRBJ1-2; D perhaps matches TRBD1 (6 bases). The CDR3 is 14 amino acids. Germline CDR1 reads MGHRA; CDR2 reads YSYEKL. The CDR3 DNA is TGCGCCGGCAGCCGTAGACAGGAAAACTATGGCTACACCTTC. It translates to CAGSRRQENYGYTF.

The chain is built from TRBV20-1 and TRBJ1-1, with D possibly TRBD1 on 5 matching bases. V was cut by 0 bases and J by 1 base, with 12 bases left in between. The CDR3 spans 15 residues. Germline CDR1 DFQATT, CDR2 SNEGSKA (reference sequence). For the CDR3, the DNA is TGCAGTGCTAGAGATTCTAGGCAGGGGAACACTGAAGCTTTCTTT. Protein sequence: CSARDSRQGNTEAFF.

This clonotype was seen many times. This rearrangement joins TRBV27 to TRBJ2-1; D is uncertain. V was clipped by 0 bases and J by 3 bases, with 15 bases between them. CDR3 length: 17 amino acids. CDR1 and CDR2 from the germline V gene are MNHEY and SMNVEV (reference sequence). The CDR3 DNA is TGTGCCAGCAGTTTATCTCAAGGGTCGGCCTACTACAATGAGCAGTTCTTC. Protein: CASSLSQGSAYYNEQFF.

The rearrangement joins TRBV12-3 or TRBV12-4 to TRBJ1-1; D is unclear. The V and J ends lost 8 bases and 10 bases respectively, with 23 bases between them. CDR3 length: 14 amino acids. CDR3 loop: CASARSTLDSGAFF. CDR3 DNA sequence: TGTGCCAGCGCCCGGAGTACTCTAGATTCTGGAGCTTTCTTT.

This clonotype was seen a few times. The chain is built from TRBV9 and TRBJ2-3, with D possibly matching TRBD2 (6 bases). Germline V gene data show CDR1 as SGDLS and CDR2 as YYNGEE. The V and J ends lost 3 bases and 1 base respectively, with 15 bases between them. This CDR3 has 16 residues. This CDR3 is CASSARREYGTDTQYF. As DNA, the CDR3 is TGTGCCAGCAGCGCCCGCCGGGAGTATGGCACAGATACGCAGTATTTT.